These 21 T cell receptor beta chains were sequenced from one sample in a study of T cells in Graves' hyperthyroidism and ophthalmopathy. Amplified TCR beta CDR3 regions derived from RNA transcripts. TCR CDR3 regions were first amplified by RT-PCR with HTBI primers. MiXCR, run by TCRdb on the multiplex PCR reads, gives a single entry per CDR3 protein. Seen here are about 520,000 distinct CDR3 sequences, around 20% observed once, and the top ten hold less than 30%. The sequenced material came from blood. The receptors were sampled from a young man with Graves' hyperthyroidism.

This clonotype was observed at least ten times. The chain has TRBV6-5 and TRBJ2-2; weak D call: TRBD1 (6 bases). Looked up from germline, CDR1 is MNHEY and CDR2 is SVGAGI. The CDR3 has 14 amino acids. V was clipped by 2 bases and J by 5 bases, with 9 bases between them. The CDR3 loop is CASSYARGTGELFF. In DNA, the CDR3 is TGTGCCAGCAGTTACGCGAGGGGGACCGGGGAGCTGTTTTTT.

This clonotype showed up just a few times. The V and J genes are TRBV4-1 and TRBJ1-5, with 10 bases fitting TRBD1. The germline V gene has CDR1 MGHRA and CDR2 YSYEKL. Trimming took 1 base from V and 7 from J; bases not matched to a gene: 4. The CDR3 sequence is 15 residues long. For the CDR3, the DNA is TGCGCCAGCAGCCAAGCGCGGGACAGGGGACAGCCCCAGCATTTT. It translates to CASSQARDRGQPQHF.

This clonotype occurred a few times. CDR3 nucleotide sequence: TGTGCCAGCAAAGACACCTTCTCCTATAATTCACCCCTCCACTTT. This encodes CASKDTFSYNSPLHF. The rearrangement uses TRBV6-4 and TRBJ1-6; D unresolved. Per germline, CDR1 MRHNA and CDR2 SNTAGT. The V end lost 7 bases, the J end lost 0 bases, and 10 bases lay between the germline ends. CDR3 size: 15 residues.

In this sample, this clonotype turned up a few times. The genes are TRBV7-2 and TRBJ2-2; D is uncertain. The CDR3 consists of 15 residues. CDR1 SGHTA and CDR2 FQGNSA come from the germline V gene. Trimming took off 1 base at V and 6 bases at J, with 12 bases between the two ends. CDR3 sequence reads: CASSLVVDRSGELFF. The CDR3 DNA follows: TGTGCCAGCAGCTTAGTAGTAGACCGCTCCGGGGAGCTGTTTTTT.

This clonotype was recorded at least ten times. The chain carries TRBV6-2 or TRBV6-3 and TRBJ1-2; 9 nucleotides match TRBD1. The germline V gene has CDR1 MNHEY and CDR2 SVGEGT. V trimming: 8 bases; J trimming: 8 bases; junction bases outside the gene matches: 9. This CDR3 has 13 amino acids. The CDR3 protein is CASGSTGGRGYTF. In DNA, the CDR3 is TGTGCCAGCGGATCTACAGGGGGCAGAGGCTACACCTTC.

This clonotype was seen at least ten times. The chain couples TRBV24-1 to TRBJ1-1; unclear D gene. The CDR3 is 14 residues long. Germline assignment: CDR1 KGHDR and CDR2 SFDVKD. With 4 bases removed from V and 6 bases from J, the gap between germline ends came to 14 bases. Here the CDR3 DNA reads TGTGCCACCAGTGACTCTTCACGGTACTCTGAAGCTTTCTTT. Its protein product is CATSDSSRYSEAFF.

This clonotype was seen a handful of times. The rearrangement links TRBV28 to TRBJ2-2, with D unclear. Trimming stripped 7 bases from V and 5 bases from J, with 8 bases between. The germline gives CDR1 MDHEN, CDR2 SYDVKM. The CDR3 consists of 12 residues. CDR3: CASNFGTGELFF. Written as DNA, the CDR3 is TGTGCCAGCAATTTCGGGACCGGGGAGCTGTTTTTT.

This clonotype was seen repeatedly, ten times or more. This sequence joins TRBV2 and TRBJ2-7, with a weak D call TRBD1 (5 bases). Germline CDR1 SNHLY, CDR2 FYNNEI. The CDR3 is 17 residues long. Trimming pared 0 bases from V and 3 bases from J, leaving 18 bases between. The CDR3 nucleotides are TGTGCCAGCAGTGAAGCGGCGCTAGGGGCGATTGACTACGAGCAGTACTTC. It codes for CASSEAALGAIDYEQYF. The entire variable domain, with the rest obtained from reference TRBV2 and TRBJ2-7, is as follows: EPEVTQTPSHQVTQMGQEVILRCVPISNHLYFYWYRQILGQKVEFLVSFYNNEISEKSEIFDDQFSVERPDGSNFTLKIRSTKLEDSAMYFCASSEAALGAIDYEQYFGPGTRLTVT.

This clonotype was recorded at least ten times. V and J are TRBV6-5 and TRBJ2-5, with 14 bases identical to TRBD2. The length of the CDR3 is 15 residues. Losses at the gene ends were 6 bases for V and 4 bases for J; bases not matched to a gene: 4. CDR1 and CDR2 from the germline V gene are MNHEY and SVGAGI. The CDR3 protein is CASRKTSGGGETQYF. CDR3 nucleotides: TGTGCCAGCAGAAAGACTAGCGGGGGGGGAGAGACCCAGTACTTC.

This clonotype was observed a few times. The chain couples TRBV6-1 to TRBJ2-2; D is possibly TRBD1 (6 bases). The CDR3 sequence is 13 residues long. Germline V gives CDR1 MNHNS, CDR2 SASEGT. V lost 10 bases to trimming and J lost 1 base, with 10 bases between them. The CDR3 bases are TGTGCCACCCGGACAGTGAACACCGGGGAGCTGTTTTTT. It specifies CATRTVNTGELFF.

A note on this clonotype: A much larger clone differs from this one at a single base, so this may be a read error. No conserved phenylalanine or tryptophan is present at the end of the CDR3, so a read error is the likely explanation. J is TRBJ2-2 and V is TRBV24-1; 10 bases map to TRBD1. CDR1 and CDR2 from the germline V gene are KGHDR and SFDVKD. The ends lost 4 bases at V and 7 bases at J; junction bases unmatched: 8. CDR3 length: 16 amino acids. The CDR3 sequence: CATSDARQGAGGELFL. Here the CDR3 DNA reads TGTGCCACCAGTGACGCCCGACAGGGGGCGGGCGGGGAGCTGTTTCTT.

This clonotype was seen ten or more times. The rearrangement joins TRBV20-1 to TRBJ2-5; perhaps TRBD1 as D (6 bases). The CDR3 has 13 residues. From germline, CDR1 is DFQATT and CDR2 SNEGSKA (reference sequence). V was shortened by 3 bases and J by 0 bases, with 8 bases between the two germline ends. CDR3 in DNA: TGCAGTGCTAGGGACAGATACCAAGAGACCCAGTACTTC. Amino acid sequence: CSARDRYQETQYF.

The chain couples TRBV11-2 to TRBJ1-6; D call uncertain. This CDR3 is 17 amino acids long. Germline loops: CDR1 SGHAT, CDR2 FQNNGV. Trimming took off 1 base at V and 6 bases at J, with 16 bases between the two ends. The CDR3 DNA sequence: TGTGCCAGCAGCTTAGGGTCGCCTGGGTTTATTAATTCACCCCTCCACTTT. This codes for CASSLGSPGFINSPLHF. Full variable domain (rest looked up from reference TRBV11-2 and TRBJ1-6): EAGVAQSPRYKIIEKRQSVAFWCNPISGHATLYWYQQILGQGPKLLIQFQNNGVVDDSQLPKDRFSAERLKGVDSTLKIQPAKLEDSAVYLCASSLGSPGFINSPLHFGNGTRLTVT.

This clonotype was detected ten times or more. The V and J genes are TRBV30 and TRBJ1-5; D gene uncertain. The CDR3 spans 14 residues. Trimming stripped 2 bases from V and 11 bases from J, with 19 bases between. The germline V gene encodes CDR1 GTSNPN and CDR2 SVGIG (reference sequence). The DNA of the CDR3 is TGTGCCTGGAGTAGCACCCTGGACCCGAAATCCCAGCATTTT. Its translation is CAWSSTLDPKSQHF.

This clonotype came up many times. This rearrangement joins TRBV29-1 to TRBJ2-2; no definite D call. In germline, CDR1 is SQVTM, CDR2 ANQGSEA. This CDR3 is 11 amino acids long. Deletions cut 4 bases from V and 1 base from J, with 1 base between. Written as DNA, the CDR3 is TGCAGCGTTGTGAACACCGGGGAGCTGTTTTTT. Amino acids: CSVVNTGELFF.

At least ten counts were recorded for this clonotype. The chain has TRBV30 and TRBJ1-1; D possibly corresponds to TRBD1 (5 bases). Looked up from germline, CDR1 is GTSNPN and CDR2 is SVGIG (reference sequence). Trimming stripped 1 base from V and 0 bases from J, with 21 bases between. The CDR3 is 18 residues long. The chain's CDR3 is CAWSGGGGTRTMNTEAFF. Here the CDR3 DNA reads TGTGCCTGGAGTGGAGGTGGCGGGACGAGGACTATGAACACTGAAGCTTTCTTT. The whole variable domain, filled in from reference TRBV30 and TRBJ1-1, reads SQTIHQWPATLVQPVGSPLSLECTVEGTSNPNLYWYRQAAGRGLQLLFYSVGIGQISSEVPQNLSASRPQDRQFILSSKKLLLSDSGFYLCAWSGGGGTRTMNTEAFFGQGTRLTVV.

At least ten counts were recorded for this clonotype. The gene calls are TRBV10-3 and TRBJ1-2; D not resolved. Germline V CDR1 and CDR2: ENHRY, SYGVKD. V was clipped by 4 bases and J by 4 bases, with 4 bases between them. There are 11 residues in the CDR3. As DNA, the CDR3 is TGTGCCATCAGTGGGTTCTATGGCTACACCTTC. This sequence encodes CAISGFYGYTF.

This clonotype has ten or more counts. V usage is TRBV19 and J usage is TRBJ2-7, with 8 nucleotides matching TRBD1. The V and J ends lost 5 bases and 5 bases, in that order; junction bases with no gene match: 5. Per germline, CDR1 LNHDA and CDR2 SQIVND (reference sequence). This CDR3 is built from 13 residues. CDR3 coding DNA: TGTGCCAGTAGTGACAAGACAGGGGACGAGCAGTACTTC. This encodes CASSDKTGDEQYF.

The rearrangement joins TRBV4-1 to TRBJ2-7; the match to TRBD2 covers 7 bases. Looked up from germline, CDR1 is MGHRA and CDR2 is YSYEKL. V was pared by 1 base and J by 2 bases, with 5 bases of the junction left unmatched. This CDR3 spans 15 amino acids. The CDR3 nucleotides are TGCGCCAGCAGCCAAGCCGGGACTAAAACCTACGAGCAGTACTTC. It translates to CASSQAGTKTYEQYF.

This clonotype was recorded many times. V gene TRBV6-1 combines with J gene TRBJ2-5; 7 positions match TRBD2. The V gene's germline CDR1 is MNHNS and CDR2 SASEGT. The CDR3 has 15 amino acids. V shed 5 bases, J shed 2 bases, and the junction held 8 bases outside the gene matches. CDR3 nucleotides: TGTGCCAGCAGTCGGGCTGGGGGACTACAAGAGACCCAGTACTTC. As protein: CASSRAGGLQETQYF.

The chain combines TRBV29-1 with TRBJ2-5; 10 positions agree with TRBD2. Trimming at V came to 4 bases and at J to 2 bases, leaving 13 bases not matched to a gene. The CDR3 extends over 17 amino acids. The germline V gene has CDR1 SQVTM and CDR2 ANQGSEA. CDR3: CSVVKGWTSGEQETQYF. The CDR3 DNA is TGCAGCGTTGTGAAGGGCTGGACTAGCGGAGAACAAGAGACCCAGTACTTC.